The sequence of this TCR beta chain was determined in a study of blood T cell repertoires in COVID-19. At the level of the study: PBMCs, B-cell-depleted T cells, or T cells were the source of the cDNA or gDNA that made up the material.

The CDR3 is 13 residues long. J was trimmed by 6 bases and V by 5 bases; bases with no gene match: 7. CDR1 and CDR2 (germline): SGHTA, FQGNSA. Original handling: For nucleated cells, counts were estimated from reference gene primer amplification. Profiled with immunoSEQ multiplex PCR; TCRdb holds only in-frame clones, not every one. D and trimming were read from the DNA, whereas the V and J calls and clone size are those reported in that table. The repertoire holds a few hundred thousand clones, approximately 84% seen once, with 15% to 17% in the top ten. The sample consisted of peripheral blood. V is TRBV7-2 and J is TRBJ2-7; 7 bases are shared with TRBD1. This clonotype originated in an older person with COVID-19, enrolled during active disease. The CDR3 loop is CASSLQQGREQYF. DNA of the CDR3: TGTGCCAGCAGCCTACAACAGGGGCGCGAGCAGTACTTC. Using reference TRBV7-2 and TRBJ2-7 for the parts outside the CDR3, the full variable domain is GAGVSQSPSNKVTEKGKDVELRCDPISGHTALYWYRQSLGQGLEFLIYFQGNSAPDKSGLPSDRFSAERTGGSVSTLTIQRTQQEDSAVYLCASSLQQGREQYFGPGTRLTVT.